This T cell receptor beta chain comes out of a study of CD8 T cells in Susac syndrome. The authors reverse transcribed roughly 0.5 to 1 ug RNA with random hexamers. From the immunoSEQ multiplex PCR reads, TCRdb called clonotypes with MiXCR, one entry per CDR3 protein. Among a few hundred thousand distinct CDR3 sequences listed, roughly 81% were seen once. Germline trimming cut 0 bases from V and 0 bases from J; bases unmatched to any gene: 3. The CDR3 length is 16 residues. The germline gives CDR1 SGHDT, CDR2 YYEEEE. The sequencing sample was made of CD8+ T cells from PBMCs. The sequence was obtained from a human donor with multiple sclerosis. The gene calls are TRBV5-6 and TRBJ2-1; 7 positions agree with TRBD2. The CDR3 sequence is CASSLALASSYNEQFF. The CDR3 DNA sequence: TGTGCCAGCAGCTTGGCACTAGCGAGCTCCTACAATGAGCAGTTCTTC.